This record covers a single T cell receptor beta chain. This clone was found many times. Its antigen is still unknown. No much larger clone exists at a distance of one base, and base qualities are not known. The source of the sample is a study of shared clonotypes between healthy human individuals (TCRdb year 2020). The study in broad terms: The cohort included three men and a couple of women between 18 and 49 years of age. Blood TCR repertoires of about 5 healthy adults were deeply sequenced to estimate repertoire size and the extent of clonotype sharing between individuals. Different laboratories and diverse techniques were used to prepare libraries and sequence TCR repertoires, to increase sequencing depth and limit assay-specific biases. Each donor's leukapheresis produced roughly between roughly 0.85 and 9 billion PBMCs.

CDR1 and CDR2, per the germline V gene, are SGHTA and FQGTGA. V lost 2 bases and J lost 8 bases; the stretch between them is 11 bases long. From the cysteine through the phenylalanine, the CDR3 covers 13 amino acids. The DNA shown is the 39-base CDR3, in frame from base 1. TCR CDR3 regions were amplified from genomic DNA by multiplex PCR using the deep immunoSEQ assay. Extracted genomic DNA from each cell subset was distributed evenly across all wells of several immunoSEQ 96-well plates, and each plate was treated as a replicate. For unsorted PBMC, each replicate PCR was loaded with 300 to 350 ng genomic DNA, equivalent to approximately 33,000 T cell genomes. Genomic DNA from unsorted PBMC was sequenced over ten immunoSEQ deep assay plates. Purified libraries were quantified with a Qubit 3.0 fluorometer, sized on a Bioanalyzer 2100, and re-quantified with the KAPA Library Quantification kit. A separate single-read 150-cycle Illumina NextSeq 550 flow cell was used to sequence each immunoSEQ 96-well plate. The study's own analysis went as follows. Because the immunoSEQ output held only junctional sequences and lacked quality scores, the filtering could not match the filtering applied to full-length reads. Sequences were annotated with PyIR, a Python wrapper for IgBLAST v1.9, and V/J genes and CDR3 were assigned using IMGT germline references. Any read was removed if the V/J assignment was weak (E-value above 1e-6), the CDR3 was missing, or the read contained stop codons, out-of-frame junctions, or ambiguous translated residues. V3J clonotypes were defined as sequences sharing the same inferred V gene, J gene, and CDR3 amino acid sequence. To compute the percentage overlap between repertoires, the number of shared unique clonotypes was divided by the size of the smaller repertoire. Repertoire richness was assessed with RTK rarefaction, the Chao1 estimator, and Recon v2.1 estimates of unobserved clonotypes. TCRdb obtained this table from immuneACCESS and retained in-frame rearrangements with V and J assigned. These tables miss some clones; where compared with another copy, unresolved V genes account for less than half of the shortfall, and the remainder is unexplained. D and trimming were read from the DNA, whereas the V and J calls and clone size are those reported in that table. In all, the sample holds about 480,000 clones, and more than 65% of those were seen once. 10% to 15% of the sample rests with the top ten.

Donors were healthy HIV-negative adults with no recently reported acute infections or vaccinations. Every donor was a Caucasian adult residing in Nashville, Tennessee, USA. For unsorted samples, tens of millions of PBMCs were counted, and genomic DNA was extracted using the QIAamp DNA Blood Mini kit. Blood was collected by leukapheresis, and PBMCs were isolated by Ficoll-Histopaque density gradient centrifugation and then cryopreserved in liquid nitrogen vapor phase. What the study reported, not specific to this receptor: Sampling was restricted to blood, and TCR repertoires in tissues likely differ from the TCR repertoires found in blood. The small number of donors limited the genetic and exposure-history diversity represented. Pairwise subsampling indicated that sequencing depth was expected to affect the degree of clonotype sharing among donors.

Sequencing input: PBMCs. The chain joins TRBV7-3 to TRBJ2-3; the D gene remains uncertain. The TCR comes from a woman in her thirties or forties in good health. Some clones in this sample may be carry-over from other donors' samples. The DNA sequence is TGTGCCAGCAGCTTAGCCCCTCTGGGTACGCAGTATTTT. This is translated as CASSLAPLGTQYF. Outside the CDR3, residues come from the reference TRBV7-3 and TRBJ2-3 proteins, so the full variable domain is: GAGVSQTPSNKVTEKGKYVELRCDPISGHTALYWYRQSLGQGPEFLIYFQGTGAADDSGLPNDRFFAVRPEGSVSTLKIQRTERGDSAVYLCASSLAPLGTQYFGPGTRLTVL.